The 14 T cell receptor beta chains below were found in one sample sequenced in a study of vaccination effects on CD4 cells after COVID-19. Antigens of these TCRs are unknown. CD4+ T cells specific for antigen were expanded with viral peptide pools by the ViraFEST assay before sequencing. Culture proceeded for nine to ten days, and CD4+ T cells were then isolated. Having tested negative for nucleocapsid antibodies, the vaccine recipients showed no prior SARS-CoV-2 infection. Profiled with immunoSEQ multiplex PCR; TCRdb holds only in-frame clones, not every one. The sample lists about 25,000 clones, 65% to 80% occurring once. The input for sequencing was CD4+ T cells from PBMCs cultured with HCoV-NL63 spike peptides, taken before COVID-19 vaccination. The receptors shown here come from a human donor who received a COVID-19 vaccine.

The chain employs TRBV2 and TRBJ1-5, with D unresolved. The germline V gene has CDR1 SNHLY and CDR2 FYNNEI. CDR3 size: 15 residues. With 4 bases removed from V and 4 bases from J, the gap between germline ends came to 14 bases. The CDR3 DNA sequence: TGTGCCAGCAGTGGGAAGAGCAGGAATAATCAGCCCCAGCATTTT. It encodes CASSGKSRNNQPQHF.

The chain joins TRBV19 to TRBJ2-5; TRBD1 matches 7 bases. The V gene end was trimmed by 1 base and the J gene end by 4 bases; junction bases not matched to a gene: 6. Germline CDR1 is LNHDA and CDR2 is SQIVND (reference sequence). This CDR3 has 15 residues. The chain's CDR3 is CASSIADRVPETQYF. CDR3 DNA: TGTGCCAGTAGTATAGCCGACAGGGTTCCAGAGACCCAGTACTTC.

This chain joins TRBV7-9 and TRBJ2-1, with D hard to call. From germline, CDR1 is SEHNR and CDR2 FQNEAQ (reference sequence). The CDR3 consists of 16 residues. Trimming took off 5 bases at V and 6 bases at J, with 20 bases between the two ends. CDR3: CASSPITPLSGNEQFF. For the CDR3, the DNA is TGTGCCAGCAGCCCAATTACACCCCTAAGTGGCAATGAGCAGTTCTTC.

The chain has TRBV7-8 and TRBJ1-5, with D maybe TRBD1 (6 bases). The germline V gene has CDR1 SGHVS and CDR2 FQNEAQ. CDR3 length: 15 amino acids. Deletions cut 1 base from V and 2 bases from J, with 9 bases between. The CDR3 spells CASSLVAGGNQPQHF. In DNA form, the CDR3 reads TGTGCCAGCAGCTTAGTTGCAGGGGGCAATCAGCCCCAGCATTTT.

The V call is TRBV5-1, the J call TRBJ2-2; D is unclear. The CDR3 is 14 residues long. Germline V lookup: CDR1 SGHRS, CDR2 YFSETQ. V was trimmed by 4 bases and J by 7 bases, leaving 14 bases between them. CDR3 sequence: CASSLRWKGGELFF. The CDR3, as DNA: TGCGCCAGCAGCCTCAGGTGGAAAGGCGGGGAGCTGTTTTTT.

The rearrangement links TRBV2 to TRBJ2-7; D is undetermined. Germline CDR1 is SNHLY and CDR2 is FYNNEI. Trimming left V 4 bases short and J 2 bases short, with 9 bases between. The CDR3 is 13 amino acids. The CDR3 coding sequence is TGTGCCAGCAGTGTAGAAAGAACCTACGAGCAGTACTTC. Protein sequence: CASSVERTYEQYF.

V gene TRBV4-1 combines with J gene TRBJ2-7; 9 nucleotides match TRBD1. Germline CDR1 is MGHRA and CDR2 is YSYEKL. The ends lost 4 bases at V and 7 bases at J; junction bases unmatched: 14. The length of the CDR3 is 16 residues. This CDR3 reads CASSPYSTGGWEEQYF. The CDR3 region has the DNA TGCGCCAGCAGCCCCTACTCAACAGGGGGCTGGGAAGAGCAGTACTTC.

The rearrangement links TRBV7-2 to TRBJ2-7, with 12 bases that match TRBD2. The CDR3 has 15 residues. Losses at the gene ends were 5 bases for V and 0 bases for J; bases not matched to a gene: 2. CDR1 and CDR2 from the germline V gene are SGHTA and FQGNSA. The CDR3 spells CASSKTSGGSYEQYF. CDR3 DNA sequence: TGTGCCAGCAGCAAGACTAGCGGGGGCTCCTACGAGCAGTACTTC.

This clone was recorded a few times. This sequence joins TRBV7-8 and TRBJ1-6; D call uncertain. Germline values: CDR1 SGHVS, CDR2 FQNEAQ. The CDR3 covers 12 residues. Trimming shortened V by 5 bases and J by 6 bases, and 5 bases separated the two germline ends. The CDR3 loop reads CASSMINSPLHF. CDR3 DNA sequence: TGTGCCAGCAGCATGATTAATTCACCCCTCCACTTT.

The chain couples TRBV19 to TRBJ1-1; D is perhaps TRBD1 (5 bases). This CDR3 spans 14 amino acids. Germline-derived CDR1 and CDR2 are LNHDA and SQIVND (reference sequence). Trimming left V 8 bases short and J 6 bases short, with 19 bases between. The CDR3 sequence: CASGGIGVGAEAFF. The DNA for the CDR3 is TGTGCCAGTGGGGGGATAGGGGTGGGCGCTGAAGCTTTCTTT.

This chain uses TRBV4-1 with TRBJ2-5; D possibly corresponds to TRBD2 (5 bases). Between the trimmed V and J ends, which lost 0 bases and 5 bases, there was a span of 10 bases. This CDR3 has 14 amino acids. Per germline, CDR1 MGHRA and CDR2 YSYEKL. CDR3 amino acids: CASSQDGRRETQYF. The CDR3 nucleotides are TGCGCCAGCAGCCAAGATGGCAGGAGGGAGACCCAGTACTTC.

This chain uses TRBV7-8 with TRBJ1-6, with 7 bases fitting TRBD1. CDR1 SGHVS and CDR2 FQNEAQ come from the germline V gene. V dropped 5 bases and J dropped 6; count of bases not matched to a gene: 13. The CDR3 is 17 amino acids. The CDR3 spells CASSPDRVNPGNSPLHF. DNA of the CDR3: TGTGCCAGCAGCCCCGACAGGGTCAATCCTGGTAATTCACCCCTCCACTTT.

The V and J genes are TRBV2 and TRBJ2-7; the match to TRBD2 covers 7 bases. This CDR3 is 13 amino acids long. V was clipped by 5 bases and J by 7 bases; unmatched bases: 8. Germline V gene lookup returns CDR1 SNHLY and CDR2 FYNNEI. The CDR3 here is CASSQGEGREQYF. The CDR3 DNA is TGTGCCAGCAGTCAAGGGGAGGGGAGAGAGCAGTACTTC. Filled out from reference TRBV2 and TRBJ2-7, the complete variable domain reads EPEVTQTPSHQVTQMGQEVILRCVPISNHLYFYWYRQILGQKVEFLVSFYNNEISEKSEIFDDQFSVERPDGSNFTLKIRSTKLEDSAMYFCASSQGEGREQYFGPGTRLTVT.

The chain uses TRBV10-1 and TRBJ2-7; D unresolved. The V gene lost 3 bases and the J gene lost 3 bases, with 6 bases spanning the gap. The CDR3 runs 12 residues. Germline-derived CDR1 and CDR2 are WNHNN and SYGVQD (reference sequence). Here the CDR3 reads CASSDGGYEQYF. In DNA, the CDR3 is TGCGCCAGCAGTGACGGTGGCTACGAGCAGTACTTC.